The 11 T cell receptor beta chains listed next were all sequenced from one sample in a study of cytomegalovirus exposure and HLA in healthy donors. PCR was performed using 60 Vbeta and 13 Jbeta primers. Here immunoSEQ multiplex PCR was the method, and the copy in TCRdb shows in-frame clones only, minus some. This sample yields approximately 84,000 clones, of which roughly 80% are seen a single time; 2% to 2.5% belongs to the top ten. Sample: PBMCs. The origin of the receptors is a middle-aged man in good health and CMV-seronegative.

V usage is TRBV30 and J usage is TRBJ1-5, with D possibly matching TRBD1 (5 bases). The germline V and J ends were trimmed by 1 base and 3 bases, with 13 bases remaining between them. From germline, CDR1 is GTSNPN and CDR2 SVGIG (reference sequence). This CDR3 spans 15 amino acids. CDR3 in DNA: TGTGCCTGGAGTGACAAGGGACTCCACAATCAGCCCCAGCATTTT. Translated, it gives CAWSDKGLHNQPQHF. The variable domain in full, with the rest retrieved from reference TRBV30 and TRBJ1-5, is SQTIHQWPATLVQPVGSPLSLECTVEGTSNPNLYWYRQAAGRGLQLLFYSVGIGQISSEVPQNLSASRPQDRQFILSSKKLLLSDSGFYLCAWSDKGLHNQPQHFGDGTRLSIL.

The chain employs TRBV5-1 and TRBJ1-1; 7 bases are a match to TRBD1. V shed 5 bases, J shed 5 bases, and the junction held 9 bases outside the gene matches. This CDR3 spans 14 amino acids. Germline CDR1 and CDR2: SGHRS and YFSETQ. CDR3 DNA: TGCGCCAGCAGAAATAGACAGGGTCAAACTGAAGCTTTCTTT. It yields the protein CASRNRQGQTEAFF.

The V call is TRBV5-1, the J call TRBJ1-1; 8 nucleotides line up with TRBD1. The germline V gene has CDR1 SGHRS and CDR2 YFSETQ. Trimming cost V 2 bases and J 11 bases; bases outside gene matches: 11. The length of the CDR3 is 14 residues. The CDR3 region has the DNA TGCGCCAGCAGCTTAGGGACAGGTCTTTTAAAGGCTTTCTTT. This gives the protein CASSLGTGLLKAFF.

This chain connects TRBV6-5 to TRBJ1-6, with TRBD1 as a possible D gene (6 bases). Germline CDR1 MNHEY, CDR2 SVGAGI. V dropped 6 bases and J dropped 9 bases, with 15 bases sitting between them. This CDR3 has 14 amino acids. This CDR3 reads CASSRTGRGSPLHF. The DNA for the CDR3 is TGTGCCAGCAGCCGCACAGGGCGCGGTTCACCCCTCCACTTT.

The chain has TRBV5-6 and TRBJ2-3, with D unresolved. V lost 2 bases to trimming and J lost 2 bases, with 12 bases between them. Germline assignment: CDR1 SGHDT and CDR2 YYEEEE. The CDR3 runs 15 residues. DNA of the CDR3: TGTGCCAGCAGCTTATGGAGAAAAGACACAGATACGCAGTATTTT. Translating it yields CASSLWRKDTDTQYF.

The chain recombines TRBV7-9 with TRBJ2-6; D remains unclear. Trimming stripped 4 bases from V and 11 bases from J, with 6 bases between. Germline lookup yields CDR1 SEHNR and CDR2 FQNEAQ (reference sequence). The CDR3 runs 11 residues. CDR3 sequence (DNA): TGTGCCAGCAGCTCGGTCGACGTCCTGACTTTC. Residues: CASSSVDVLTF.

This sequence joins TRBV19 and TRBJ1-5; 8 nucleotides match TRBD1. V trimming: 3 bases; J trimming: 6 bases; junction bases outside the gene matches: 4. The CDR3 contains 14 residues. Per the germline V gene, CDR1 is LNHDA and CDR2 is SQIVND (reference sequence). Here the CDR3 reads CASSIRTGRQPQHF. The DNA for the CDR3 is TGTGCCAGTAGTATCAGGACAGGGCGTCAGCCCCAGCATTTT.

The V and J genes are TRBV7-6 and TRBJ2-2, with D perhaps matching TRBD1 (5 bases). The length of the CDR3 is 13 residues. Trimming pared 5 bases from V and 4 bases from J, leaving 8 bases between. The V gene's germline CDR1 is SGHVS and CDR2 FNYEAQ. The CDR3 loop is CASSRRVTGELFF. The CDR3 DNA follows: TGTGCCAGCAGCCGCAGGGTCACCGGGGAGCTGTTTTTT. Supplemented by reference TRBV7-6 and TRBJ2-2, the full variable domain reads GAGVSQSPRYKVTKRGQDVALRCDPISGHVSLYWYRQALGQGPEFLTYFNYEAQQDKSGLPNDRFSAERPEGSISTLTIQRTEQRDSAMYRCASSRRVTGELFFGEGSRLTVL.

J is TRBJ2-1 and V is TRBV25-1; 7 nucleotides line up with TRBD1. Germline CDR1 MGHDK, CDR2 SYGVNS. The length of the CDR3 is 15 residues. J lost 3 bases, V lost 4 bases, and 6 bases had no gene match. CDR3 bases: TGTGCCAGCAGTGGGACAGGAGGACTCTACAATGAGCAGTTCTTC. Amino acids: CASSGTGGLYNEQFF. Using reference TRBV25-1 and TRBJ2-1 for the parts outside the CDR3, the full variable domain is EADIYQTPRYLVIGTGKKITLECSQTMGHDKMYWYQQDPGMELHLIHYSYGVNSTEKGDLSSESTVSRIRTEHFPLTLESARPSHTSQYLCASSGTGGLYNEQFFGPGTRLTVL.

The chain joins TRBV5-6 to TRBJ1-5, with D possibly TRBD1 on 6 matching bases. CDR1 is SGHDT and CDR2 is YYEEEE in the germline V gene. Trimming cost V 2 bases and J 0 bases, with 12 bases left between them. The CDR3 is 16 residues long. CDR3 residues: CASSFARGYSNQPQHF. The CDR3 DNA is TGTGCCAGCAGCTTCGCCAGGGGATATAGCAATCAGCCCCAGCATTTT.

This chain joins TRBV5-1 and TRBJ1-5, with a possible D match to TRBD1 (6 bases). CDR1 and CDR2 from the germline V gene are SGHRS and YFSETQ. The V end lost 1 base, the J end lost 5 bases, and 10 bases lay between the germline ends. The CDR3 has 14 residues. CDR3 coding DNA: TGCGCCAGCAGCTTGCTACAGGGCGATCAGCCCCAGCATTTT. Protein product: CASSLLQGDQPQHF.